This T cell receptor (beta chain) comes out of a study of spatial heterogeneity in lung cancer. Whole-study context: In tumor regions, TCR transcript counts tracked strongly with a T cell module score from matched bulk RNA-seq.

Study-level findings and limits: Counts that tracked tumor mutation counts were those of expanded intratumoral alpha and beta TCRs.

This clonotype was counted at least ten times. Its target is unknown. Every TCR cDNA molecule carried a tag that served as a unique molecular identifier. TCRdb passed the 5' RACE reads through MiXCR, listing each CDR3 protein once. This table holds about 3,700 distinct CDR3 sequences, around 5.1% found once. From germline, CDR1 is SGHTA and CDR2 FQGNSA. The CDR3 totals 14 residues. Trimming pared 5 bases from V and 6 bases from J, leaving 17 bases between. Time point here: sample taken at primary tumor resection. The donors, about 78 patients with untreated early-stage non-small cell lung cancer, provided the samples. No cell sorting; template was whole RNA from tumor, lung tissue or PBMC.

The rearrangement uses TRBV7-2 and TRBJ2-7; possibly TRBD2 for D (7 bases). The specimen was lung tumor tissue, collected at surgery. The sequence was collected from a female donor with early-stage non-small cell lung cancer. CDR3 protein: CASSQRGGVIEQYF. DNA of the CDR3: TGTGCCAGCAGCCAGAGGGGGGGGGTGATCGAGCAGTACTTC.